Listed below are T cell receptor beta chains from one sample, sequenced in a study of T cells in Graves' hyperthyroidism and ophthalmopathy. Each CDR3 protein is one row after TCRdb ran MiXCR on the multiplex PCR reads. The sample lists 340,000 or so distinct CDR3 sequences, around 16% occurring once. The specimen sequenced was blood. The source is a man aged 25 to 45 with Graves' hyperthyroidism. CDR3s include the opening cysteine and the closing phenylalanine or tryptophan. The D gene is left open where the match is weak. The listing skips clone size in some rows; elsewhere it reads once, few, many or a size class.

CDR3 DNA | CDR3 protein | J gene | clone size | D gene | V gene
TGCAGCGTTGAAGAAAGTGGGAACGACATTCAGTACTTC | CSVEESGNDIQYF | TRBJ2-4 | NA | NA | TRBV29-1
TGTGCCAGCAGACCCCCCCAGGGAGCGGGGGATAACCAGTACTTC | CASRPPQGAGDNQYF | TRBJ2-5 | NA | TRBD2 | TRBV6-2/TRBV6-3
TGTGCCAGCACTTGGGGAGGCAACACAGATACGCAGTATTTT | CASTWGGNTDTQYF | TRBJ2-3 | many | NA | TRBV11-2
TGTGCCAGTAGTATAGATAGCCCGATCGGAGGACAGGGGAGCACAGATACGCAGTATTTT | CASSIDSPIGGQGSTDTQYF | TRBJ2-3 | NA | TRBD1 | TRBV19
TGTGCCAGCAGCTTAGAGGGGAGCGACTATGGCTACACCTTC | CASSLEGSDYGYTF | TRBJ1-2 | many | NA | TRBV7-8
TGTGCCAGCAGCAAGGGGGTGGGAGTGGGCAATGAGCAGTTCTTC | CASSKGVGVGNEQFF | TRBJ2-1 | few | NA | TRBV9
TGTGCCAGCAGTTACTCGAAACAAGACTACGAGCAGTACTTC | CASSYSKQDYEQYF | TRBJ2-7 | few | NA | TRBV6-2/TRBV6-3
TGTGCCAGCAATTCGGGGAGGGGGGAGAAACTCTACGAGCAGTACTTC | CASNSGRGEKLYEQYF | TRBJ2-7 | NA | NA | TRBV11-2
TGTGCCAGCACCGGAAGGGACAGGATGTATGGCTACACCTTC | CASTGRDRMYGYTF | TRBJ1-2 | many | TRBD1 | TRBV6-1
TGTGCCTGGAGTGACGGCCACTCGGCAGATACGCAGTATTTT | CAWSDGHSADTQYF | TRBJ2-3 | many | NA | TRBV30
TGTGCCAGCAGTTTAACTAGCGGGATATACGAGCAGTACTTC | CASSLTSGIYEQYF | TRBJ2-7 | many | TRBD2 | TRBV12-3/TRBV12-4
TGTGCCAGCAGTTTATCTAGGGGGACGACCCAGCATTTT | CASSLSRGTTQHF | TRBJ1-5 | few | NA | TRBV27
TGCGCCAGCAGCTGGGCCCCGGGAGACGAGCAGTACTTC | CASSWAPGDEQYF | TRBJ2-7 | many | NA | TRBV5-1
TGTGCCAGCAGCTTAATCGGCCCTGGCTATGGCTACACCTTC | CASSLIGPGYGYTF | TRBJ1-2 | many | NA | TRBV7-2
TGCGCCAGCAGCTATACAGGGGGGAAGGAAAAACTGTTTTTT | CASSYTGGKEKLFF | TRBJ1-4 | NA | TRBD1 | TRBV4-1
TGTGCCAGCAGCCAAGTGAGGGGAATCTTCGCCGAGCAGTACTTC | CASSQVRGIFAEQYF | TRBJ2-7 | NA | NA | TRBV14
TGTGCCAGCAGCTTGCGGGACAGCTATGGCTACACCTTC | CASSLRDSYGYTF | TRBJ1-2 | few | TRBD1 | TRBV5-5
TGTGCCAGCAGCCAAGGTGGGGTGTCGGACTATGGCTACACCTTC | CASSQGGVSDYGYTF | TRBJ1-2 | NA | NA | TRBV6-1
TGCGCCAGCAGCCTCGGACTAGCGGGAGTGGTGACCCAGTACTTC | CASSLGLAGVVTQYF | TRBJ2-5 | NA | TRBD2 | TRBV5-1
TGTGCCAGTAGTGTGCTGGACAGGGAAGAGACCCAGTACTTC | CASSVLDREETQYF | TRBJ2-5 | NA | TRBD1 | TRBV19
TGTGCCAGCAGCCCGGGACTATCTTTAAAAAACATTCAGTACTTC | CASSPGLSLKNIQYF | TRBJ2-4 | many | TRBD2 | TRBV11-1
TGCGCCAGCAGAGGGTCAGGACTAGCGCACAATGAGCAGTTCTTC | CASRGSGLAHNEQFF | TRBJ2-1 | many | TRBD2 | TRBV5-1
TGTGCCAGCAGTGACTCCGGACCGAGCACAGATACGCAGTATTTT | CASSDSGPSTDTQYF | TRBJ2-3 | NA | NA | TRBV6-2/TRBV6-3
TGTGCCAGCAGCCCAGGGTATAGCACCGGGGAGCTGTTTTTT | CASSPGYSTGELFF | TRBJ2-2 | many | NA | TRBV13
TGTGCCAGCAGTTGGGGACAGCTGAATTCACCCCTCCACTTT | CASSWGQLNSPLHF | TRBJ1-6 | many | TRBD1 | TRBV6-1
TGTGCCATCAGTGAGGGGCGGGGCTCCTACGAGCAGTACTTC | CAISEGRGSYEQYF | TRBJ2-7 | few | NA | TRBV10-3
TGTGCCAGCAGCTTAGGGGCGGGGGCAGAGACCCAGTACTTC | CASSLGAGAETQYF | TRBJ2-5 | many | NA | TRBV7-2
TGCAGTGCTAGAGGGGAGGACGAGCGGACTAGCGGGAAAACAGATACGCAGTATTTT | CSARGEDERTSGKTDTQYF | TRBJ2-3 | few | TRBD2 | TRBV20-1
TGTGCCAGCAGTTCTGGACCTGGAAACACCATATATTTT | CASSSGPGNTIYF | TRBJ1-3 | few | NA | TRBV6-2/TRBV6-3
TGTGCCAGCAGCTTAGGGGGGGGTCCCGGTCAGCCCCAGCATTTT | CASSLGGGPGQPQHF | TRBJ1-5 | many | NA | TRBV11-2
TGTGCCAGCAGTGTTTGGTCCGGACAGCCAAATGAGCAGTTCTTC | CASSVWSGQPNEQFF | TRBJ2-1 | many | NA | TRBV2